The entry that follows covers one T cell receptor (beta chain) sequence. In Seattle, patients joined the study during active infection and were tracked longitudinally. As handled by the study authors: Reference gene primer amplification gave nucleated cell count estimates. Sequenced by immunoSEQ multiplex PCR; TCRdb stores in-frame clones only, minus some. V, J and clone size were drawn from that table, and D and trimming were deduced from the DNA. The sample lists under 450,000 clones; 86% were seen once. The data were taken from a study of blood T cell repertoires in COVID-19. Whole-study context: Both acute and convalescent COVID-19 samples were obtained from the United States, Italy and Spain.

Per germline, CDR1 MNHEY and CDR2 SVGEGT. V shed 0 bases, J shed 1 base, and the junction held 12 bases outside the gene matches. The CDR3 spans 19 residues. The origin of this receptor is a woman in her fifties or sixties with COVID-19, enrolled during active disease. This chain joins TRBV6-2 or TRBV6-3 and TRBJ1-5; 7 bases line up with TRBD1. The sequenced sample was peripheral blood. The CDR3 DNA sequence: TGTGCCAGCAGTTACTCGCTCGGGACAGACTTTTTGAGCAATCAGCCCCAGCATTTT. Amino acids: CASSYSLGTDFLSNQPQHF.